This T cell receptor (beta chain) emerged from a study of cytomegalovirus exposure and HLA in healthy donors. Comment on this clone: Its matching antigen is unknown.

In the PCR, 60 Vbeta and 13 Jbeta primers were used. Assay: immunoSEQ multiplex PCR; the TCRdb copy retains only in-frame clones and omits some. The data show around 120,000 clones, with around 80% seen just once and around 1.9% held by the top ten. Whole-study findings and limits: Most likely, a cluster of highly shared sequence variants arose as a sequencing artifact.

The CDR3 runs 13 residues. Trimming stripped 3 bases from V and 14 bases from J, with 14 bases between. Germline V CDR1 and CDR2: SNHLY, FYNNEI. V and J are TRBV2 and TRBJ1-6, with a weak D call TRBD1 (5 bases). This receptor was identified in a middle-aged woman in good health and CMV-seronegative. Sequencing used PBMCs. The CDR3: CASSESSLGALHF. CDR3 bases: TGTGCCAGCAGTGAGTCGAGCCTAGGGGCCCTCCACTTT.